The clone carrying this TCR beta chain was found a few times. No antigen is known for it. These data belong to a study of CD8 T cells in ankylosing spondylitis. Whole-study findings and limits: In ankylosing spondylitis patients, matched synovial fluid reportedly showed significant enrichment of disease-linked clones. Peripheral blood held disease-linked clones only at relatively low frequency, and these were CD8+. Made up of fewer than ten highly homologous variants, a TCR beta motif appeared characteristic of ankylosing spondylitis blood.

As the method for making TCR beta libraries, quantitative 5'-RACE with molecular barcodes was used. Each CDR3 protein gets one entry after TCRdb re-called the 5' RACE reads with MiXCR. This sample has some 290,000 distinct CDR3 sequences, with 15% to 25% found just once. This CDR3 region has 14 residues. Trimming stripped 5 bases from V and 2 bases from J, with 13 bases between. Sequences were obtained from blood, either unsorted or a sorted T cell fraction (not recorded which). This clonotype was obtained from a male donor with ankylosing spondylitis or in good health (not recorded which). V is TRBV12-3 or TRBV12-4 and J is TRBJ2-7; D gene ambiguous. CDR3 amino acids: CASSTKTPPYEQYV. In DNA, the CDR3 is TGTGCCAGCAGTACCAAGACACCGCCCTACGAGCAGTACGTC.